This T cell receptor beta chain appears in the sequencing data of a study of early stage breast cancer tumors. Using immunoSEQ multiplex PCR, the repertoire was profiled, and TCRdb retains in-frame clones only, with some absent. The sample lists approximately 19,000 clones; about three quarters were seen once. Germline assignment: CDR1 MGHRA and CDR2 YSYEKL. V lost 2 bases and J 6 bases, leaving 13 bases between the germline ends. The CDR3 sequence is 15 residues long. The J gene is TRBJ2-2, the V gene TRBV4-1; D remains unclear. The specimen was blood. The origin of this receptor is a person between 55 and 70 years old with breast cancer. DNA for the CDR3: TGCGCCAGCAGCCAAAACGACCCACGGTCCGGGGAGCTGTTTTTT. It is translated as CASSQNDPRSGELFF.